This TCR beta chain came from a study of shared clonotypes between healthy human individuals. On the study more broadly: Each donor's CD8 memory used one plate, CD8 naive two, each CD4 subset three.

Produced via immunoSEQ multiplex PCR; TCRdb's table is partial and in-frame only. This sample has around 610,000 clones, with 90% to 97% found just once. Germline V gene lookup returns CDR1 WNHNN and CDR2 SYGVQD (reference sequence). The V end lost 0 bases, the J end lost 0 bases, and 9 bases lay between the germline ends. The CDR3 is made up of 15 amino acids. CD8 cells regarded as naive lacked CD45RO, were positively chosen for CCR7, and omitted terminally differentiated effector memory CD45RA+ cells. The clonotype comes from a woman between 25 and 40 years old in good health. The chain is built from TRBV10-1 and TRBJ2-7, with D perhaps matching TRBD2 (6 bases). The sample was naive CD8+ T cells sorted from blood. CDR3 amino acids: CASSESIGSSYEQYF. Written as DNA, the CDR3 is TGCGCCAGCAGTGAGTCGATCGGGAGCTCCTACGAGCAGTACTTC.